The text below deals with one T cell receptor (beta chain). This clone's antigen is unknown. Qualities for individual bases were not recorded, and no much larger clone is one base off. The sample originates from a study of cytomegalovirus exposure and HLA in healthy donors (dated by TCRdb to the late 2010s). In the study overall: According to an earlier analysis of around 600 of the donors, roughly 180 million T cells yielded some 110 million unique TCR beta sequences and 276 Gb of sequence data. A later genetic analysis took genome-wide SNP genotypes for about three fifths of the roughly 700 donors and used that subset as a discovery cohort. Of the 350 to 450 genotyped donors, roughly 85% fell in the genetic ancestry cluster associated with self-reported Caucasian donors. The study aimed to test whether cataloging public T cell receptors could reveal signatures of past pathogen exposure. Donor age, sex, ethnicity and CMV serostatus were compiled alongside the repertoire data. Across 398 genotyped donors of the cohort, an average of 235,054 unique TCR beta nucleotide sequences per donor were sequenced, and roughly 18% of those sequences were non-productive. Every discovery cohort repertoire had been produced on one sequencing platform. An early release covering 550 to 650 HLA-typed donors comprised approximately 300 gigabases of sequencing data and approximately 80 million unique TCR sequences. A later analysis re-analyzed previously published TCR beta repertoires from roughly 690 donors and added high-resolution HLA genotyping to study TCR occurrence patterns. HLA typing covered class I and class II loci at four-digit resolution. The later analysis used no new phenotypic data to find candidate immune exposures, relying instead on TCR beta sequences and their occurrence across donors. Several DR-DQ haplotypes were handled as single units for association and clustering, since linkage in the cohort was strong. Besides the first cohort of about 730 subjects, a separate validation cohort made up of around 120 different subjects was used. The study used immunosequencing to profile the T cell repertoires of about 670 subjects and linked those repertoires to cytomegalovirus serostatus. The number of donors typed differed by locus, with roughly 629-640 for A, B, C, DRB1 and DQB1, more than 500 for DQA1, some 570 for DPA1, and approximately 470 for DPB1. In an earlier analysis of roughly 540 of the donors, high-throughput TCR beta sequencing was used to judge whether each TCR beta V gene segment behaved as functional or pseudogenic. To predict cytomegalovirus infection status, the study brought together high-throughput TCR immunosequencing, statistical association of individual TCRs with disease status, and machine learning. The paper as a whole reports these results and caveats: Because counts were too low, about 18 rarely observed V segments, including chromosome 9 orphons, were excluded from the earlier analysis of 587 of the donors. Sequencing depth was assumed to be roughly uniform across donors in the presence/absence analyses, though that assumption may not hold. Immune exposure information for the cohort was limited to CMV serostatus. A later analysis found that TCR association rates varied across HLA loci, with DRB1 alleles showing the most associated TCRs and HLA-C alleles the fewest. A group of highly shared sequence variants was considered likely to be a technical artifact of the sequencing pipeline. Cytomegalovirus status was reported to be diagnosed by the classifier with high specificity and sensitivity in both the original and validation cohorts. Broadly in line with IMGT annotations, most TCR beta V segments showed up in productive rearrangements about 87% or about 30% of the time in an earlier analysis of several hundred of the donors. A later genetic analysis reported fewer N-insertions in productive TCRs among donors in an Asian-associated ancestry cluster than the roughly 700-donor mean. A later genetic analysis associated a missense DCLRE1C variant with V-gene and J-gene trimming of TCR beta chains, and an independent cohort replicated the association. In a later analysis, most CMV-associated TCR beta chains were found to appear HLA-restricted, with HLA associations seemingly driven largely by CMV exposure. A further reported finding was that TCR beta sequences accurately predicted the HLA-A and HLA-B alleles for most subjects in the first cohort. According to a later analysis, parvovirus B19, influenza, CMV and Epstein-Barr virus appeared linked to several top co-occurrence clusters. The authors suggested that the approach could potentially be generalized to other disease states and immunological phenotypes. In vitro tests confirmed that a few of the cytomegalovirus-associated TCR beta chains recognize cytomegalovirus antigens. Compared with equally common non-associated chains, HLA-associated TCR beta chains in a later analysis were more clonally expanded and had lower generation probabilities. Some IMGT-functional V segments, including TRBV6-2 and TRBV6-3, could not be told apart with the 87-base-pair reads, so those segments were excluded. Because HLA typing was missing for some donors at each locus, association tests included only the typed subset. While some public TCRs were present in many individuals, most TCR sequences turned up only very rarely across donors. A total of roughly 160 TCR beta chains were listed by the study as associated with cytomegalovirus. The cohort was sequenced for TCR beta chains only, and without alpha or paired-chain data the features that could be detected were limited. Correlated functional status among segregating V segments might reflect linkage disequilibrium, but an unknown experimental factor could not be ruled out. Specific HLA alleles were associated with more than 15,000 TCR beta sequences at a false discovery rate of 0.05 in a later analysis. When HLA alleles, especially DR and DQ, strongly co-occurred, attributing TCR associations to individual alleles was difficult.

For this chain, trimming is 5 bases at the V end and 7 bases at the J end, and the number of junction bases without a gene match is 5. Per the germline V gene (reference sequence), MNHNY is the CDR1 and SVGAGI is the CDR2. The CDR3 goes from the cysteine to the phenylalanine over 15 residues. Only the CDR3 part of the read is kept: 45 bases, read in frame from the first base. In total, around 600 healthy bone marrow donors made up the cohort. Cohort members were all nominally healthy when sampled, although unrecorded immune exposures were likely present. The donor tested CMV seronegative and was one of the 352 seronegative cohort members. A peripheral blood sample was provided by each donor, and peripheral blood mononuclear cells were used for TCR beta sequencing. Genomic DNA was extracted from the blood cell samples with the Qiagen DNeasy Blood Extraction Kit. The library was built by means of the immunoSEQ multiplex PCR assay. For the multiplex PCR, a mixture combining 60 forward primers for TCR Vbeta segments and 13 reverse primers for TCR Jbeta segments was used. The CDR3 region of rearranged TCR beta genes was amplified from genomic DNA with a multiplex PCR assay. The amplified TCR beta libraries were sequenced on the Illumina HiSeq System as 87-base-pair reads. The original methods were these. Across the 670 or so repertoires, a later analysis counted approximately 83 million unique TCR beta chains, roughly 11 million of which were shared by at least two donors. To remove PCR and sequencing errors, raw reads were error-corrected and collapsed into unique sequences using a nearest-neighbor algorithm that merged closely related sequences. Alignment of CDR3 sequences to IMGT reference sequences was used to assign V, D and J gene segments. Each retained sequence needed at least a six-nucleotide match to both a V gene segment and a J gene segment. Rearrangements were called productive when the CDR3 lacked stop codons and stayed in frame with V and J; all others were non-productive. CDR3 was defined according to IMGT convention as the region running from the second conserved V-encoded cysteine to the conserved J-encoded phenylalanine. The earlier analysis of some 580 of the donors excluded any sequence lacking an unambiguous match to a single V gene segment. In an earlier analysis of approximately 610 of the donors, V segments were called functional above 56.7% productive rearrangements and were called segregating when the between-donor standard deviation exceeded 5%. To diagnose cytomegalovirus status from the catalog of TCR beta chain sequences, a statistical classification framework was built. In a later analysis, V and J genes were assigned by comparing TCR nucleotide sequences against IMGT/GENE-DB human TR gene sequences. Using the TCRdist pipeline, a later analysis assigned CDR3 sequences along with most-parsimonious VDJ recombination scenarios. In a later analysis, every TCR beta chain was defined by the combination of its CDR3 amino acid sequence and its V-gene family, and reads without a unique V-gene family were dropped. To address suspected cross-contamination and a sequencing artifact, a later analysis removed 592 highly shared, low-generation-probability nucleotide sequences. A later analysis calculated a clonal expansion index for each public chain from normalized within-repertoire ranks of inferred template counts. Generation probabilities in a later analysis came from a VDJ recombination model fitted to out-of-frame rearrangements, and those results were checked against IGoR. A later analysis scored TCR-TCR, TCR-HLA and TCR-CMV co-occurrence with hypergeometric tests, applying a repertoire-size bias correction to TCR pairs. A later analysis estimated false discovery rates by permuting HLA or CMV assignments 20 times. In a later analysis, co-occurring TCRs were grouped using DBSCAN, and TCRdist sequence similarity was added for clustering within HLA-allele-positive subsets. Co-occurrence clustering excluded repertoires with fewer than 30,000 or more than 120,000 public chains, plus five with anomalous nucleotide sharing. Held by TCRdb, this immuneACCESS table contains in-frame sequences only and omits some clones. Under half of the omission traces to an unresolved V gene where checked; the cause of the rest is unknown. For V, J and clone size, that table is used; D and trimming come from the DNA. This sample has approximately 78,000 clones in its table, and around 84% of those were observed once. Roughly 2.4% of the sample goes to the ten largest clones.

Input material: PBMCs. Here the chain combines TRBV6-6 and TRBJ2-2; the junction holds 12 bases that match TRBD2. The receptor comes from a woman between 45 and 60 years old in good health and CMV-seronegative. The sequence in DNA is TGTGCCAGCAGTGGGCTAGCGGGAGGGAGCGGGGAGCTGTTTTTT. This gives the protein CASSGLAGGSGELFF.